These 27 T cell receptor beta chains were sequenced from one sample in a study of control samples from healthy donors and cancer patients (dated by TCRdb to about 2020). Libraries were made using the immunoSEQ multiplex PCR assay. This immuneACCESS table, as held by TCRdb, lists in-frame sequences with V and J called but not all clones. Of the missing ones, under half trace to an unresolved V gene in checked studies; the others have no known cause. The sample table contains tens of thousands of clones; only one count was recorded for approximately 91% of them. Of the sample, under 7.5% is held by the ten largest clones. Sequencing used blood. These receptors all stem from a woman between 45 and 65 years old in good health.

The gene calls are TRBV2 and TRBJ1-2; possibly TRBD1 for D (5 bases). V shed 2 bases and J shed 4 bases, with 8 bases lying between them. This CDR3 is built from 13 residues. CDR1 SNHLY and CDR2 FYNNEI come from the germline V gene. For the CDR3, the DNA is TGTGCCAGCAGTGAACAGGGAAGCTATGGCTACACCTTC. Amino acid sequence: CASSEQGSYGYTF.

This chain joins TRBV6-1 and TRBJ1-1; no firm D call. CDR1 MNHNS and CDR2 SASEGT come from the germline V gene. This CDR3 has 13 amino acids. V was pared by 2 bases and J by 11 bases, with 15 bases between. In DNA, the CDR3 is TGTGCCAGCAGTGAATTTGCGGAAAAATGGGCTTTCTTT. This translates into CASSEFAEKWAFF.

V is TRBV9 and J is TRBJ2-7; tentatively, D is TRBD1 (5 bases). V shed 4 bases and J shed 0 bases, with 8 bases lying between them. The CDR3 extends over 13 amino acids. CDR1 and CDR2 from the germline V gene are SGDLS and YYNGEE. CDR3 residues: CASSTGGSYEQYF. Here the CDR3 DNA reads TGTGCCAGCAGCACAGGCGGCTCCTACGAGCAGTACTTC.

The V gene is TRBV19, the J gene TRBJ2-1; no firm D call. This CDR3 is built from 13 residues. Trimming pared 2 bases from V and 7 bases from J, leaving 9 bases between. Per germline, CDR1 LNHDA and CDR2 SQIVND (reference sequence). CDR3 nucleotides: TGTGCCAGTAGTATATTATTACGTAATGAGCAGTTCTTC. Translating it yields CASSILLRNEQFF.

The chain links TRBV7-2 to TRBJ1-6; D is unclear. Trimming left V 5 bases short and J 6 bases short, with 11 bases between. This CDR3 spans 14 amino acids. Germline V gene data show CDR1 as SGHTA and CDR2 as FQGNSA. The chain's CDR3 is CASSRYSFNSPLHF. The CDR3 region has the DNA TGTGCCAGCAGCCGTTATTCGTTTAATTCACCCCTCCACTTT.

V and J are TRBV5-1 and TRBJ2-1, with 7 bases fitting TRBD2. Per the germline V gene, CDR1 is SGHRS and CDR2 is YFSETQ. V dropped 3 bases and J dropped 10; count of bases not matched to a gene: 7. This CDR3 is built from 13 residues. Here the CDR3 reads CASSSGLEEEQFF. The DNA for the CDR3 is TGCGCCAGCAGCTCTGGACTAGAGGAGGAGCAGTTCTTC.

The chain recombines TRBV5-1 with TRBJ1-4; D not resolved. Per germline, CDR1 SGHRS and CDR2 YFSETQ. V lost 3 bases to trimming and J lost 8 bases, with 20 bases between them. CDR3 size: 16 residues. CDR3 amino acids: CASSSETRAKGEKLFF. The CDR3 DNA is TGCGCCAGCAGCTCAGAGACAAGGGCTAAGGGAGAAAAACTGTTTTTT. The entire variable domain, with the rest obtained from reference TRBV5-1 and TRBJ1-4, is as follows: KAGVTQTPRYLIKTRGQQVTLSCSPISGHRSVSWYQQTPGQGLQFLFEYFSETQRNKGNFPGRFSGRQFSNSRSEMNVSTLELGDSALYLCASSSETRAKGEKLFFGSGTQLSVL.

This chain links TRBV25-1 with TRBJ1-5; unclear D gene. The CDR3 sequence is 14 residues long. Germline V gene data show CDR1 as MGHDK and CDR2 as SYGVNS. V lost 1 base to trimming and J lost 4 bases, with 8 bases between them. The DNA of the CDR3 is TGTGCCAGCAGTGAATTTTCCATGAATCAGCCCCAGCATTTT. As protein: CASSEFSMNQPQHF.

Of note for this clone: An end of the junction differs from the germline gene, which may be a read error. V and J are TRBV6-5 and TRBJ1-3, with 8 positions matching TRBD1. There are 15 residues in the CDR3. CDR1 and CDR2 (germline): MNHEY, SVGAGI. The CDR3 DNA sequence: TGTGCCAGCAGCTACTCCCGGACAGGGGGAAACACCATATATTTT. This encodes CASSYSRTGGNTIYF.

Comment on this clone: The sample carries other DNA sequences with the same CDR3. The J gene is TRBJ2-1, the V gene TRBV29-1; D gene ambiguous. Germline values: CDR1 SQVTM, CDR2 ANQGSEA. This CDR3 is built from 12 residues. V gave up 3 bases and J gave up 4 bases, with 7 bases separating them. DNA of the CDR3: TGCAGCGTTGACGCTCCTTACAATGAGCAGTTCTTC. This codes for CSVDAPYNEQFF.

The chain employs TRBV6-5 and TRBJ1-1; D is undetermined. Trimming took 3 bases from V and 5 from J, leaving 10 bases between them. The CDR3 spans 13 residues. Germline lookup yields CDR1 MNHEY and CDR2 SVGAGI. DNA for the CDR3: TGTGCCAGCAGTTATGGTGCAATAACTGAAGCTTTCTTT. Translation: CASSYGAITEAFF.

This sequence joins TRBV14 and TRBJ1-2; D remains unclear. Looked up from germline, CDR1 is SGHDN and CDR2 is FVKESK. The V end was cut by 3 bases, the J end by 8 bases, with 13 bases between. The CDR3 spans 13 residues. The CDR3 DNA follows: TGTGCCAGCAGCCAGACCAGACGAGAAGGCTACACCTTC. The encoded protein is CASSQTRREGYTF. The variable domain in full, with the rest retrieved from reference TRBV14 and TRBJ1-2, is EAGVTQFPSHSVIEKGQTVTLRCDPISGHDNLYWYRRVMGKEIKFLLHFVKESKQDESGMPNNRFLAERTGGTYSTLKVQPAELEDSGVYFCASSQTRREGYTFGSGTRLTVV.

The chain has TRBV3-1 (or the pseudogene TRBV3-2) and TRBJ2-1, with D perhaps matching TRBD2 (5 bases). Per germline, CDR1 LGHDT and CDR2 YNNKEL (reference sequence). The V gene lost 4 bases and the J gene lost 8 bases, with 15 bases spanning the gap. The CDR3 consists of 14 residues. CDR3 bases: TGTGCCAGCAGCCCGAGGGCCACTTTCGATGAGCAGTTCTTC. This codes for CASSPRATFDEQFF.

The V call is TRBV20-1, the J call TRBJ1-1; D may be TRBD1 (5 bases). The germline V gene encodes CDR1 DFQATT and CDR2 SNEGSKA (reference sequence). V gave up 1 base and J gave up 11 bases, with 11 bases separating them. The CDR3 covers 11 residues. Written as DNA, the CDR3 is TGCAGTGCTAGAGCAGGGTTTTCGGCTTTCTTT. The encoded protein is CSARAGFSAFF.

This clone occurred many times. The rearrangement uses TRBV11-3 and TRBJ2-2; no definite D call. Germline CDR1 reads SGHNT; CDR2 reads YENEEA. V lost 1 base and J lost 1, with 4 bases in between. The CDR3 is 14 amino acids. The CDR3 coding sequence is TGTGCCAGCAGCTTAGGCAAGAACACCGGGGAGCTGTTTTTT. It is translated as CASSLGKNTGELFF.

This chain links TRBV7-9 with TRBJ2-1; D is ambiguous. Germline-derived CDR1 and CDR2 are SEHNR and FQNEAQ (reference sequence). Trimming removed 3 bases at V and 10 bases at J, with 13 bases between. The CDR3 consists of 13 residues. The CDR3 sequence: CASSFAEVGEQFF. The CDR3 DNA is TGTGCCAGCAGCTTCGCCGAGGTGGGAGAGCAGTTCTTC.

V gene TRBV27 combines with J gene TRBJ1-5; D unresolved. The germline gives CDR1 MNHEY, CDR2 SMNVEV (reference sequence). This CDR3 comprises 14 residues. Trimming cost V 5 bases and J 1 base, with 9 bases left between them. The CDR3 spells CASSTTMSNQPQHF. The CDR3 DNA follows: TGTGCCAGCAGTACCACGATGAGCAATCAGCCCCAGCATTTT.

CDR3 sequence: CASSEVWRGAYNEQFF. CDR3 in DNA: TGTGCCAGCAGTGAAGTATGGCGGGGGGCCTACAATGAGCAGTTCTTC. The V and J genes are TRBV2 and TRBJ2-1, with TRBD2 matching 8 bases. CDR3 length: 16 amino acids. Germline values: CDR1 SNHLY, CDR2 FYNNEI. V gave up 1 base and J gave up 2 bases; unmatched junction bases: 4.

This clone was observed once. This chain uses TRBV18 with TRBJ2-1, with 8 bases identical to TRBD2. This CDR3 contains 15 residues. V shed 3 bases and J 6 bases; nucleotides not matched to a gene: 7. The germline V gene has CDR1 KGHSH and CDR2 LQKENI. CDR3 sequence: CASSPSGGDFNEQFF. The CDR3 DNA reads TGTGCCAGCTCACCCTCCGGGGGGGACTTCAATGAGCAGTTCTTC.

The CDR3 DNA sequence: TGTGCCAGCTCACCGACTCACACCGGGGAGCTGTTTTTT. Protein: CASSPTHTGELFF. The chain links TRBV18 to TRBJ2-2; D not certain. Germline V gene data show CDR1 as KGHSH and CDR2 as LQKENI. This CDR3 has 13 amino acids. The V gene lost 3 bases and the J gene lost 3 bases, with 5 bases spanning the gap. Drawing the rest from reference TRBV18 and TRBJ2-2, the complete variable domain is NAGVMQNPRHLVRRRGQEARLRCSPMKGHSHVYWYRQLPEEGLKFMVYLQKENIIDESGMPKERFSAEFPKEGPSILRIQQVVRGDSAAYFCASSPTHTGELFFGEGSRLTVL.

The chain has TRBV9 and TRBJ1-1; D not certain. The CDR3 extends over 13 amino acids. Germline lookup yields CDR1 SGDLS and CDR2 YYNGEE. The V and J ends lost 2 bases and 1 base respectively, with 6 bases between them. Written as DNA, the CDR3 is TGTGCCAGCAGCGTCTACAGGAACACTGAAGCTTTCTTT. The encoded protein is CASSVYRNTEAFF.

In DNA form, the CDR3 reads TGTGCCAGCAGTTTATTAGGTAGCGGGGCTTCGAACACCGGGGAGCTGTTTTTT. Encoded protein: CASSLLGSGASNTGELFF. V is TRBV27 and J is TRBJ2-2, with 8 bases aligning to TRBD2. This CDR3 is built from 18 residues. Per germline, CDR1 MNHEY and CDR2 SMNVEV (reference sequence). V dropped 1 base and J dropped 0; count of bases not matched to a gene: 7.

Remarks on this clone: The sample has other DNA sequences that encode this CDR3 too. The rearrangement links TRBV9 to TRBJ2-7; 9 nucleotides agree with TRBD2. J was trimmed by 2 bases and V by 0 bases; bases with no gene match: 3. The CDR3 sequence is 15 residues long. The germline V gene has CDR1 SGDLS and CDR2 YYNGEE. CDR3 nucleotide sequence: TGTGCCAGCAGCGTAGGTGCGGGGGGGGCCTACGAGCAGTACTTC. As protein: CASSVGAGGAYEQYF.

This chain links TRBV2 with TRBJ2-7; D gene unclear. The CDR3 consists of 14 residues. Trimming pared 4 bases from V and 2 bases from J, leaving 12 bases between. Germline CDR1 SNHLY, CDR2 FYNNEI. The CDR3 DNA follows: TGTGCCAGCAGTGGGGGTAGTAGAACCTACGAGCAGTACTTC. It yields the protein CASSGGSRTYEQYF.

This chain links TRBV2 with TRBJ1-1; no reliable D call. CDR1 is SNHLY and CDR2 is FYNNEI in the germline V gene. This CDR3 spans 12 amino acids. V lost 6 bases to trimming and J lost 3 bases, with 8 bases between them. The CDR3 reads CASRRIDTEAFF. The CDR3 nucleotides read TGTGCCAGCAGACGGATCGACACTGAAGCTTTCTTT.

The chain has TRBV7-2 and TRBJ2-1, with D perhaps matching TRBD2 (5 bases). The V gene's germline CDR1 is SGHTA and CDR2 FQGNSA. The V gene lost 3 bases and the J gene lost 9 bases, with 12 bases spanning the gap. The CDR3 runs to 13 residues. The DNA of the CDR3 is TGTGCCAGCAGCTTTTCTAGCTCGGGTGAGCAGTTCTTC. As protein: CASSFSSSGEQFF.

CDR3 DNA sequence: TGTGCCAGCAGTTTGGGACAGGCGGCAGATACGCAGTATTTT. This gives the protein CASSLGQAADTQYF. The gene calls are TRBV6-5 and TRBJ2-3; the match to TRBD1 covers 8 bases. CDR3 length: 14 residues. The V segment lost 4 bases and the J segment 4 bases; nucleotides outside the gene matches: 4. CDR1 is MNHEY and CDR2 is SVGAGI in the germline V gene.